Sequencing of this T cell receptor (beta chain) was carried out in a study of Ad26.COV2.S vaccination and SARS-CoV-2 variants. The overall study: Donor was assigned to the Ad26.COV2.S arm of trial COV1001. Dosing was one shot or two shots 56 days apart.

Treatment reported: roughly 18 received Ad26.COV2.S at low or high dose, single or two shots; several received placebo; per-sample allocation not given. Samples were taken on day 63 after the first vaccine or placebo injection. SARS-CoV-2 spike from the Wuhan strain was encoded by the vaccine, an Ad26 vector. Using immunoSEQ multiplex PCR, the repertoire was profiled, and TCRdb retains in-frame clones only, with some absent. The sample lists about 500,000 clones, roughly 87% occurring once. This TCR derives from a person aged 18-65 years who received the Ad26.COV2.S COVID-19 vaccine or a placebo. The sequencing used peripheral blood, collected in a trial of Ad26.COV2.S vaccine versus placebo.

The CDR3 region has the DNA TGCGCCAGCAGCTTGGGCGGGGGCGGAGGCAATGAGCAGTTCTTC. It yields the protein CASSLGGGGGNEQFF. The chain couples TRBV5-1 to TRBJ2-1, with a weak D call TRBD2 (7 bases). This CDR3 is built from 15 residues. Germline loops: CDR1 SGHRS, CDR2 YFSETQ. The V end lost 0 bases, the J end lost 6 bases, and 13 bases lay between the germline ends.